This T cell receptor beta chain appears in the sequencing data of a study of shared T cell receptors in the human thymus. Only in-frame clones appear in the TCRdb table, and some are missing; sequencing was by immunoSEQ multiplex PCR. The data show around 730,000 clones, 80% to 90% seen once. This clone was seen more than once but under ten times. The sample was also linked to a second study, of human thymus T cells. As that report states: Gene usage (both V and J) appeared biased in thymic and blood repertoires.

The receptor was isolated from a girl under three years old with a congenital heart defect. What was sequenced was thymocytes.

The CDR3 DNA is TGCGCCAGCAGCCAAGACGCGGGGGACGGCTCTGTTAAAGAGACCCAGTACTTC. It specifies CASSQDAGDGSVKETQYF. This sequence joins TRBV4-1 and TRBJ2-5; TRBD2 matches at 7 bases. Germline lookup yields CDR1 MGHRA and CDR2 YSYEKL. V lost 0 bases to trimming and J lost 3 bases; unmatched junction nucleotides: 13. The CDR3 is made up of 18 amino acids.